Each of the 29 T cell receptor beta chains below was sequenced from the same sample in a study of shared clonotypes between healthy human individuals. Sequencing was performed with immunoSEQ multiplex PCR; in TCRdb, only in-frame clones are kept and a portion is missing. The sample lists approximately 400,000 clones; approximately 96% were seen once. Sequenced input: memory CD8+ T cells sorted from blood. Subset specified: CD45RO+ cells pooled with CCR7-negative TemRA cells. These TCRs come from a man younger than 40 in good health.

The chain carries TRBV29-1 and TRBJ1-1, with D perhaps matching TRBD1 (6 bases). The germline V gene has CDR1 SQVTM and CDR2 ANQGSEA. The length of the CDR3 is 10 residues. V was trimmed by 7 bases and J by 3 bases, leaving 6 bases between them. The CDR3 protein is CSGQDTEAFF. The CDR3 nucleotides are TGCAGCGGACAGGACACTGAAGCTTTCTTT.

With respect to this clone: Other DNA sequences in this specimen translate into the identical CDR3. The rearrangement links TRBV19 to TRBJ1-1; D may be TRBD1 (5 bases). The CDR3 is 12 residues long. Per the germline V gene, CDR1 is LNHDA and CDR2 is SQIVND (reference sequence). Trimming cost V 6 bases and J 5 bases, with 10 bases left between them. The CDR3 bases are TGTGCCAGTAGGCGAGGGGATACTGAAGCTTTCTTT. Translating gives CASRRGDTEAFF.

This CDR3 reads CASSEASFPYNEQFF. CDR3 bases: TGTGCCAGCAGTGAGGCCAGCTTCCCCTACAATGAGCAGTTCTTC. The chain combines TRBV6-1 with TRBJ2-1, with D unclear. The CDR3 contains 15 residues. Germline CDR1 MNHNS, CDR2 SASEGT. The V end lost 3 bases, the J end lost 2 bases, and 11 bases lay between the germline ends.

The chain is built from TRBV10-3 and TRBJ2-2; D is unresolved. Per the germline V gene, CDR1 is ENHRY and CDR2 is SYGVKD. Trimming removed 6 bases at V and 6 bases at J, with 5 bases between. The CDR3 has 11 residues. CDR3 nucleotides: TGTGCCATCAGAGTCGCCGGGGAGCTGTTTTTT. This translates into CAIRVAGELFF.

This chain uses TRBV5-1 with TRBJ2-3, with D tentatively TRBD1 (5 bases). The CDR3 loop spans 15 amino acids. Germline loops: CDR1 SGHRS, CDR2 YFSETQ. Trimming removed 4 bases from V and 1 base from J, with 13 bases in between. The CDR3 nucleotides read TGCGCCAGCAGCAGGACCCCACAGGGCACAGATACGCAGTATTTT. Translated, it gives CASSRTPQGTDTQYF.

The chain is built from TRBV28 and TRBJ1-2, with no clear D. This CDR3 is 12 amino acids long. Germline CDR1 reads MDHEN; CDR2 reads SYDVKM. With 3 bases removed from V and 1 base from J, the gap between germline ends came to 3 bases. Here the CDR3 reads CASSLVNYGYTF. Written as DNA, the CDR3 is TGTGCCAGCAGTTTGGTTAACTATGGCTACACCTTC.

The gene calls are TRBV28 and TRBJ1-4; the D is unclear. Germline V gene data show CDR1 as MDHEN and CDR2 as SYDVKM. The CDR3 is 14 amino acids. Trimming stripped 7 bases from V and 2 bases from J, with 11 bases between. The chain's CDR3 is CASIPGDTNEKLFF. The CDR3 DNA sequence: TGTGCCAGCATCCCGGGAGATACTAATGAAAAACTGTTTTTT.

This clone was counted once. The CDR3 loop is CASSPAGALTYEQYF. The CDR3 DNA reads as TGCGCCAGCAGCCCGGCTGGGGCCCTAACCTACGAGCAGTACTTC. The genes are TRBV5-1 and TRBJ2-7, with D perhaps TRBD1 (5 bases). The CDR3 is made up of 15 amino acids. Germline loops: CDR1 SGHRS, CDR2 YFSETQ. Trimming removed 4 bases from V and 2 bases from J, with 16 bases in between.

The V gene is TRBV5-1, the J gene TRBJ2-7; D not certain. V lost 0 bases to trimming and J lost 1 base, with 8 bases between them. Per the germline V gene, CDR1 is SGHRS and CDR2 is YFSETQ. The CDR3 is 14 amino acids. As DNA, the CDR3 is TGCGCCAGCAGCTTGGGGGCGCATTCCTACGAGCAGTACTTC. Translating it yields CASSLGAHSYEQYF.

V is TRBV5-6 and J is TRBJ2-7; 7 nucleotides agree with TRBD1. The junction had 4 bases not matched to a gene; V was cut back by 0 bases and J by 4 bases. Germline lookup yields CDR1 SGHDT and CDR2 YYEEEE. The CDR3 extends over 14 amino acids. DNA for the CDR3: TGTGCCAGCAGCTTGGCTCGGGACAGATACGAGCAGTACTTC. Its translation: CASSLARDRYEQYF. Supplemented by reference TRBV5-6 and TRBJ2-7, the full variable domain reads DAGVTQSPTHLIKTRGQQVTLRCSPKSGHDTVSWYQQALGQGPQFIFQYYEEEERQRGNFPDRFSGHQFPNYSSELNVNALLLGDSALYLCASSLARDRYEQYFGPGTRLTVT.

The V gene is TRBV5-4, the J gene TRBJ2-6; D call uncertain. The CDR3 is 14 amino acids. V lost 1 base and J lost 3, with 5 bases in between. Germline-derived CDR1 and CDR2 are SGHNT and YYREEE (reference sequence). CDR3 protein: CASSLIRGANVLTF. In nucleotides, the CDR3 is TGTGCCAGCAGCTTGATTCGTGGGGCCAACGTCCTGACTTTC.

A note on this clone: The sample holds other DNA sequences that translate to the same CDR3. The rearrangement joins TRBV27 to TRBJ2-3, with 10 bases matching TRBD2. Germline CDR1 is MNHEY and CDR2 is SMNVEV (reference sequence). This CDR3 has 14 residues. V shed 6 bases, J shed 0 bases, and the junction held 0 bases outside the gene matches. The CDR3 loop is CASRTSGSTDTQYF. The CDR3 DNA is TGTGCCAGCAGGACTAGCGGGAGCACAGATACGCAGTATTTT.

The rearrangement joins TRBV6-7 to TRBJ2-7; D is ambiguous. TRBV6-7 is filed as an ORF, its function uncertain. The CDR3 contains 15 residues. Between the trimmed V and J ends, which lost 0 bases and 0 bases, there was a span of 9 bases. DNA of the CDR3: TGTGCCAGCAGTTACTCGTGGCCTAGCTCCTACGAGCAGTACTTC. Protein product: CASSYSWPSSYEQYF.

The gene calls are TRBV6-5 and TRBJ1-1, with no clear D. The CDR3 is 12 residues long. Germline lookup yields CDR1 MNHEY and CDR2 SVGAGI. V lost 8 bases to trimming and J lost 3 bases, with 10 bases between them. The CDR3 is CASRSWDTEAFF. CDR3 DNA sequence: TGTGCCAGCCGATCCTGGGACACTGAAGCTTTCTTT.

CDR3: CAKGQPYCEQYF. CDR3 DNA sequence: TGTGCCAAAGGACAGCCATACTGCGAGCAGTACTTC. This chain links TRBV11-3 with TRBJ2-7; D might be TRBD1 (6 bases). This CDR3 contains 12 residues. The ends were cut back, 10 bases at V and 6 bases at J, with 16 bases in the middle. Per the germline V gene, CDR1 is SGHNT and CDR2 is YENEEA.

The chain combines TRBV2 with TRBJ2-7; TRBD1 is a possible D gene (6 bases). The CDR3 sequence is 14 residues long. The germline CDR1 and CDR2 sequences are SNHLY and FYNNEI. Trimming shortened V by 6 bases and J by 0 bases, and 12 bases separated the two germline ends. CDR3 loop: CASRHREPSYEQYF. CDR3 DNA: TGTGCCAGCAGGCACAGGGAACCCTCCTACGAGCAGTACTTC.

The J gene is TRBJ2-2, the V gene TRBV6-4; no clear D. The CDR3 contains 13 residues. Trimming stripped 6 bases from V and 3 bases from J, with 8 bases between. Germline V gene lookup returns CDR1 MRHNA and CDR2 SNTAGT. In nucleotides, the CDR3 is TGTGCCAGCAGCCCATACTACACCGGGGAGCTGTTTTTT. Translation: CASSPYYTGELFF.

The CDR3 is CASSSSAYTGELFF. CDR3 nucleotide sequence: TGTGCCAGCAGTTCCTCGGCCTACACCGGGGAGCTGTTTTTT. The genes are TRBV6-5 and TRBJ2-2; the D is unclear. The CDR3 contains 14 residues. The V end lost 4 bases, the J end lost 3 bases, and 9 bases lay between the germline ends. Germline V gives CDR1 MNHEY, CDR2 SVGAGI.

For the CDR3, the DNA is TGCAGCGGTGATGAGGGCAGGGGCTATGGCTACACCTTC. It codes for CSGDEGRGYGYTF. The genes are TRBV29-1 and TRBJ1-2, with D possibly matching TRBD1 (6 bases). The germline V and J ends were trimmed by 7 bases and 4 bases, with 16 bases remaining between them. The CDR3 extends over 13 amino acids. Germline V CDR1 and CDR2: SQVTM, ANQGSEA. Based on the CDR3 plus reference TRBV29-1 and TRBJ1-2, the full variable domain is SAVISQKPSRDICQRGTSLTIQCQVDSQVTMMFWYRQQPGQSLTLIATANQGSEATYESGFVIDKFPISRPNLTFSTLTVSNMSPEDSSIYLCSGDEGRGYGYTFGSGTRLTVV.

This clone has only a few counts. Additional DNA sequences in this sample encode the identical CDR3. In nucleotides, the CDR3 is TGTGCCAGTAGTATAGGGACTAGCACAGATACGCAGTATTTT. The encoded protein is CASSIGTSTDTQYF. This chain joins TRBV19 and TRBJ2-3; D may be TRBD2 (5 bases). The ends were cut back, 1 base at V and 0 bases at J, with 5 bases in the middle. Germline CDR1 reads LNHDA; CDR2 reads SQIVND (reference sequence). The CDR3 is made up of 14 amino acids.

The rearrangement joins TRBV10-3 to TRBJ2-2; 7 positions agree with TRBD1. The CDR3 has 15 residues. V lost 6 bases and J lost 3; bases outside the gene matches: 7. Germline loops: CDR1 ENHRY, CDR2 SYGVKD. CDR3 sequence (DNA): TGTGCCATCAGAAAGACAGGGACGGACACCGGGGAGCTGTTTTTT. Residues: CAIRKTGTDTGELFF.

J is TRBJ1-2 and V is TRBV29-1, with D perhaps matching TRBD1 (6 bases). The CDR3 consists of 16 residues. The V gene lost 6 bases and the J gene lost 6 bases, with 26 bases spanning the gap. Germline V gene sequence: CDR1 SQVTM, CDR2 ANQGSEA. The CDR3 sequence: CSVATGISWVFDGYTF. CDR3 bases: TGCAGCGTCGCAACAGGGATAAGTTGGGTTTTCGATGGCTACACCTTC. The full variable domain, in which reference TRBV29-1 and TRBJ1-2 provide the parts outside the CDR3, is SAVISQKPSRDICQRGTSLTIQCQVDSQVTMMFWYRQQPGQSLTLIATANQGSEATYESGFVIDKFPISRPNLTFSTLTVSNMSPEDSSIYLCSVATGISWVFDGYTFGSGTRLTVV.

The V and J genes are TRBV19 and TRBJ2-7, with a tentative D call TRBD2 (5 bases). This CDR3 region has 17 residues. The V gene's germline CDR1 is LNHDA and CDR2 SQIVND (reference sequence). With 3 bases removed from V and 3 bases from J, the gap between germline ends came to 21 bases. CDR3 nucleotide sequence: TGTGCCAGTAGTATCAGGATCTCTCCGGGGTCGATCTACGAGCAGTACTTC. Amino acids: CASSIRISPGSIYEQYF.

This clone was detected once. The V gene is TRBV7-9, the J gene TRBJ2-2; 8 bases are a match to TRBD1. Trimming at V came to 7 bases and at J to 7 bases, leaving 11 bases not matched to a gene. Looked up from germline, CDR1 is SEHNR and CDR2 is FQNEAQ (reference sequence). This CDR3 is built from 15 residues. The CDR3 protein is CASTLSGGAGGELFF. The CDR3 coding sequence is TGTGCCAGCACCCTTTCAGGGGGCGCGGGCGGGGAGCTGTTTTTT.

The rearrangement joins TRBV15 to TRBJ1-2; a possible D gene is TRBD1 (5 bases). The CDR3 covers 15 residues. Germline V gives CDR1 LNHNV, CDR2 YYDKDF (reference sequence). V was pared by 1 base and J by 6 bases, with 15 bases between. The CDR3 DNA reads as TGTGCCACCAGCAGAGCGCCGGGACCTGAGAATGGCTACACCTTC. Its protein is CATSRAPGPENGYTF.

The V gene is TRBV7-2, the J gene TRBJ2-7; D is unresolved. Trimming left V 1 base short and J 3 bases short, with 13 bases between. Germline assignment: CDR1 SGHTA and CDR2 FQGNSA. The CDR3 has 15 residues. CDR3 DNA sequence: TGTGCCAGCAGCTTAGTAGTCCAGCGTAGCTACGAGCAGTACTTC. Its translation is CASSLVVQRSYEQYF.

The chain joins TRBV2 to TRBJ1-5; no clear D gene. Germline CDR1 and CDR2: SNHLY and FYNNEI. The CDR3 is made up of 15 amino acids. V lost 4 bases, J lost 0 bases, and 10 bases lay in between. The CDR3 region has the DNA TGTGCCAGCAGTGTGGACGGTTTTAGCAATCAGCCCCAGCATTTT. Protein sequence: CASSVDGFSNQPQHF.

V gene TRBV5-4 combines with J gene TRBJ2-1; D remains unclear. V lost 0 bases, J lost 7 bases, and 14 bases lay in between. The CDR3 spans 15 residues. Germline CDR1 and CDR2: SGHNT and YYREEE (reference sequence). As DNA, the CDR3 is TGTGCCAGCAGCTTGGGAGGCTCGGAGTTGAATGAGCAGTTCTTC. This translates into CASSLGGSELNEQFF.

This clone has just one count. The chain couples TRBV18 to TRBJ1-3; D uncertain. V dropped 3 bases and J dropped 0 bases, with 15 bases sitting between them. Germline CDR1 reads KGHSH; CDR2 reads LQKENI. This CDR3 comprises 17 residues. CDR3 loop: CASSPPGLTFSGNTIYF. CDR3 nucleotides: TGTGCCAGCTCACCGCCAGGACTGACTTTCTCTGGAAACACCATATATTTT.